Sequencing of this TCR beta chain was carried out in a study of CD8+ T cells in alopecia areata. V lost 6 bases, J lost 5 bases, and 8 bases stayed unmatched. The length of the CDR3 is 14 residues. CDR1 SGHTA and CDR2 FQGTGA come from the germline V gene. RNA, once extracted, was reverse transcribed into cDNA for use as the sequencing template. The method was immunoSEQ multiplex PCR; TCRdb's version includes in-frame clones alone and lacks a portion of them. The sample carries some 100,000 clones, less than 45% recorded once. This chain connects TRBV7-3 to TRBJ2-3; 7 bases line up with TRBD1. The specimen was CD4+ T cells sorted from blood. The sequence came from a human donor with alopecia areata. This CDR3 reads CASRLTGRGDTQYF. The DNA of the CDR3 is TGTGCCAGCAGGCTGACAGGGAGAGGAGATACGCAGTATTTT.